The 13 T cell receptor beta chains reported below all come from one sample, sequenced in a study of CD8 T cells in ankylosing spondylitis. The study's findings and limits: One TCR beta motif, made up of several highly homologous variants, appeared characteristic of ankylosing spondylitis blood.

No antigen has been identified for these receptors. Each CDR3 protein gets one entry after TCRdb re-called the 5' RACE reads with MiXCR. The sample lists under 550,000 distinct CDR3 sequences, roughly 26% occurring once. The material sequenced was blood, either unsorted or a sorted T cell fraction (not recorded which). The receptors here all came from a male donor with ankylosing spondylitis.

This clonotype has a handful of counts. This chain joins TRBV10-3 and TRBJ2-7, with TRBD2 matching 10 bases. In germline, CDR1 is ENHRY, CDR2 SYGVKD. After removal of 3 bases from V and 7 bases from J, the junction contained 6 bases not matched to a gene. The CDR3 sequence is 14 residues long. The CDR3 sequence: CAISESGRASEQYF. In DNA form, the CDR3 reads TGTGCCATCAGTGAAAGCGGGAGGGCCAGTGAGCAGTACTTC.

The J gene is TRBJ2-3, the V gene TRBV11-2; the D call may be TRBD1 or TRBD2 (5 bases each). CDR3 length: 14 amino acids. Trimming stripped 5 bases from V and 2 bases from J, with 11 bases between. From germline, CDR1 is SGHAT and CDR2 FQNNGV. This chain's CDR3 is CASSTGTNTDTQYF. The CDR3 DNA reads as TGTGCCAGCAGCACCGGGACGAACACAGATACGCAGTATTTT.

This chain joins TRBV5-1 and TRBJ2-7; a weak D match, TRBD1 (6 bases). V was clipped by 1 base and J by 5 bases, with 13 bases between them. The germline V gene has CDR1 SGHRS and CDR2 YFSETQ. The CDR3 is 14 residues long. This chain's CDR3 is CASSLRQVDDEQYF. The CDR3 DNA reads as TGCGCCAGCAGCTTGAGACAGGTTGATGACGAGCAGTACTTC.

This clonotype was counted a few times. This chain links TRBV10-3 with TRBJ2-7; D is perhaps TRBD1 (5 bases). Germline CDR1 reads ENHRY; CDR2 reads SYGVKD. V was cut by 0 bases and J by 5 bases, with 11 bases left in between. CDR3 length equals 14 residues. The CDR3 here is CAISESLSRDEQYF. The CDR3 DNA sequence: TGTGCCATCAGTGAGTCTTTATCCAGGGACGAGCAGTACTTC.

The rearrangement links TRBV7-2 to TRBJ1-3; TRBD1 is a possible D gene (6 bases). The CDR3 spans 14 residues. Trimming removed 3 bases from V and 4 bases from J, with 10 bases in between. Germline V lookup: CDR1 SGHTA, CDR2 FQGNSA. The DNA for the CDR3 is TGTGCCAGCAGCTTCGGGACAACCGGAAACACCATATATTTT. This translates into CASSFGTTGNTIYF.

This clonotype was counted a few times. The chain is built from TRBV24-1 and TRBJ1-1; D not certain. Germline-derived CDR1 and CDR2 are KGHDR and SFDVKD. The germline V and J ends were trimmed by 10 bases and 4 bases, with 15 bases remaining between them. This CDR3 is built from 13 residues. DNA of the CDR3: TGTGCCACTACTGGTTACCGGGGCACTGAAGCTTTCTTT. Residues: CATTGYRGTEAFF.

This clonotype was counted at least ten times. V gene TRBV29-1 combines with J gene TRBJ2-1; D unresolved. The germline CDR1 and CDR2 sequences are SQVTM and ANQGSEA. Trimming removed 7 bases at V and 2 bases at J, with 6 bases between. CDR3 size: 11 residues. The CDR3: CSGSAYNEQFF. CDR3 in DNA: TGCAGCGGGTCCGCCTACAATGAGCAGTTCTTC.

This clonotype has only a few counts. The V and J genes are TRBV5-1 and TRBJ1-4; TRBD1 agrees at 7 bases. V dropped 2 bases and J dropped 0; count of bases not matched to a gene: 10. This CDR3 region has 18 residues. Germline CDR1 and CDR2: SGHRS and YFSETQ. CDR3 sequence (DNA): TGCGCCAGCAGCTTTGACAGGGATCGAGGCACAACTAATGAAAAACTGTTTTTT. This gives the protein CASSFDRDRGTTNEKLFF.

The rearrangement joins TRBV20-1 to TRBJ2-1, with a tentative D call TRBD2 (6 bases). Germline V gene data show CDR1 as DFQATT and CDR2 as SNEGSKA (reference sequence). The CDR3 totals 13 residues. V gave up 6 bases and J gave up 5 bases, with 14 bases separating them. CDR3 sequence (DNA): TGCAGTGCGGGGACTCCTCCAGACAATGAGCAGTTCTTC. It is translated as CSAGTPPDNEQFF.

V and J are TRBV20-1 and TRBJ1-1; possible D gene TRBD1, 6 bases. CDR1 DFQATT and CDR2 SNEGSKA come from the germline V gene (reference sequence). The CDR3 runs to 14 residues. V was trimmed by 3 bases and J by 0 bases, leaving 11 bases between them. Here the CDR3 DNA reads TGCAGTGCTAGTGGGGGCCCCATGAACACTGAAGCTTTCTTT. It codes for CSASGGPMNTEAFF.

The genes are TRBV6-4 and TRBJ2-7; weak D call: TRBD2 (6 bases). CDR3 length: 14 amino acids. Germline CDR1 is MRHNA and CDR2 is SNTAGT. Trimming removed 8 bases from V and 0 bases from J, with 14 bases in between. This CDR3 is CASPTLGGSYEQYV. DNA of the CDR3: TGTGCCAGCCCTACTTTGGGGGGCTCCTACGAGCAGTACGTC.

This clonotype was seen a few times. V is TRBV19 and J is TRBJ1-5, with 10 bases fitting TRBD1. Germline loops: CDR1 LNHDA, CDR2 SQIVND (reference sequence). J was trimmed by 6 bases and V by 4 bases; bases with no gene match: 9. The CDR3 sequence is 16 residues long. CDR3 sequence reads: CASSTTRDRGPQPQHF. Written as DNA, the CDR3 is TGTGCCAGTAGTACCACCCGGGACAGGGGCCCTCAGCCCCAGCATTTT. The complete variable domain, with remaining parts taken from reference TRBV19 and TRBJ1-5, reads DGGITQSPKYLFRKEGQNVTLSCEQNLNHDAMYWYRQDPGQGLRLIYYSQIVNDFQKGDIAEGYSVSREKKESFPLTVTSAQKNPTAFYLCASSTTRDRGPQPQHFGDGTRLSIL.

V usage is TRBV6-5 and J usage is TRBJ2-1, with no clear D. CDR1 is MNHEY, CDR2 SVGAGI, per germline. The V and J ends lost 2 bases and 4 bases respectively, with 12 bases between them. The CDR3 totals 15 residues. In DNA form, the CDR3 reads TGTGCCAGCAGTTACCTGACCCGTACTTACAATGAGCAGTTCTTC. Translating gives CASSYLTRTYNEQFF.